The present T cell receptor (beta chain) was sequenced within a study of blood T cells in healthy people across ages. A word on this clonotype: A read error may account for a junction end that differs from germline.

A J-beta primer mix and a sample-barcoded 5' primer were used in a second PCR of about 7 to 12 cycles. TCRdb re-analysed the 5' RACE reads in MiXCR, keeping a single row per CDR3 protein. The table lists more than 900,000 distinct CDR3 sequences, 20% to 25% of them singletons. This CDR3 spans 12 amino acids. The germline V gene has CDR1 SGHDN and CDR2 FVKESK. These data were also reused for a study on T cells of mothers and their children.

The TCR sequence derives from a girl aged 2 to 9 in good health. The rearrangement links TRBV14 to TRBJ2-2; no firm D call. Sample: blood. CDR3 sequence reads: CAGSQLPGELFF. The CDR3 coding sequence is TGTGCCGGCAGCCAACTACCCGGGGAGCTGTTTTTT.